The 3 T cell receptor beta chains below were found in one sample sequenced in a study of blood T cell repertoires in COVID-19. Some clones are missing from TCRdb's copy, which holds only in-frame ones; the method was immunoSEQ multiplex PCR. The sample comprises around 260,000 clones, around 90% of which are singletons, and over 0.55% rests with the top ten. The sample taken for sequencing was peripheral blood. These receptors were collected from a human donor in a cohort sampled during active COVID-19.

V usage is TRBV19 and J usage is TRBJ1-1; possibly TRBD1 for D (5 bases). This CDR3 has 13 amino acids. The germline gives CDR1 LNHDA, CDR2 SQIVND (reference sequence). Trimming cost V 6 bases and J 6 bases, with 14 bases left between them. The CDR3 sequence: CASRKNQGSEAFF. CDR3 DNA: TGTGCCAGTAGGAAAAATCAGGGCTCTGAAGCTTTCTTT.

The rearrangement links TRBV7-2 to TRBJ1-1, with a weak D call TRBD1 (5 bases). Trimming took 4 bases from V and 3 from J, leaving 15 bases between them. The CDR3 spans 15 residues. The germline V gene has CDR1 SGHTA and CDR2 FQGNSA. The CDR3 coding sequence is TGTGCCAGCAGCTGGAGTGGTCAGGGCTACACTGAAGCTTTCTTT. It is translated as CASSWSGQGYTEAFF.

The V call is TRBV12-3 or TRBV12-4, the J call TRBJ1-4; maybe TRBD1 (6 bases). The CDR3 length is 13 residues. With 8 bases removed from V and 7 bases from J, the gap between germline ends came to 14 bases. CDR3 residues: CASWTVNSEKLFF. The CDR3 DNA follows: TGTGCCAGCTGGACAGTCAATTCTGAAAAACTGTTTTTT.